Shown below are 10 T cell receptor beta chains from a single sample sequenced in a study of T cells in Graves' hyperthyroidism and ophthalmopathy. There were TCR beta CDR3 regions amplified from RNA transcripts. A set of HTBI primers served as the primers for a first-round RT-PCR of the TCR CDR3. TCRdb independently ran MiXCR on the multiplex PCR reads; one entry per CDR3 protein. The data show under 350,000 distinct CDR3 sequences, about 25% seen once. The specimen was blood. These receptors came from a man between 35 and 55 years old with Graves' hyperthyroidism that later progressed to Graves' ophthalmopathy.

This clonotype was counted ten times or more. V gene TRBV6-1 combines with J gene TRBJ1-2, with D tentatively TRBD1 (5 bases). The CDR3 totals 15 residues. The ends were cut back, 4 bases at V and 8 bases at J, with 20 bases in the middle. CDR1 is MNHNS, CDR2 SASEGT, per germline. The DNA for the CDR3 is TGTGCCAGCAGTGCCCGGGACTTCCCTTTCAGGGGCTACACCTTC. Residues: CASSARDFPFRGYTF.

The rearrangement uses TRBV2 and TRBJ1-2; TRBD1 is a possible D gene (6 bases). Germline values: CDR1 SNHLY, CDR2 FYNNEI. This CDR3 has 12 amino acids. V lost 5 bases, J lost 7 bases, and 11 bases lay in between. The DNA for the CDR3 is TGTGCCAGCAGTTGGGGGGCTGGTGGCTACACCTTC. Its translation: CASSWGAGGYTF.

This clonotype has ten or more counts. The V call is TRBV19, the J call TRBJ1-1; no reliable D call. Germline CDR1 is LNHDA and CDR2 is SQIVND (reference sequence). The CDR3 is made up of 16 amino acids. Trimming removed 7 bases from V and 4 bases from J, with 22 bases in between. CDR3 in amino acids: CASNNAPRGRSTEAFF. CDR3 nucleotides: TGTGCCAGTAATAATGCCCCCCGGGGAAGAAGCACTGAAGCTTTCTTT.

Ten or more counts support this clonotype. The chain uses TRBV5-1 and TRBJ1-1, with D uncertain. CDR1 SGHRS and CDR2 YFSETQ come from the germline V gene. Trimming took off 4 bases at V and 3 bases at J, with 16 bases between the two ends. The CDR3 consists of 15 residues. The CDR3 spells CASSQNAGRDTEAFF. CDR3 coding DNA: TGCGCCAGCAGCCAAAATGCCGGACGAGACACTGAAGCTTTCTTT. Looking up the rest from reference TRBV5-1 and TRBJ1-1 gives the full variable domain: KAGVTQTPRYLIKTRGQQVTLSCSPISGHRSVSWYQQTPGQGLQFLFEYFSETQRNKGNFPGRFSGRQFSNSRSEMNVSTLELGDSALYLCASSQNAGRDTEAFFGQGTRLTVV.

There are many counts of this clonotype. The chain uses TRBV20-1 and TRBJ1-1; 9 bases are shared with TRBD1. The CDR3 consists of 15 residues. Germline loops: CDR1 DFQATT, CDR2 SNEGSKA (reference sequence). J lost 4 bases, V lost 2 bases, and 8 bases had no gene match. The CDR3 coding sequence is TGCAGTGCTAGACCACAGACAGGGGGAAGCACTGAAGCTTTCTTT. Its translation: CSARPQTGGSTEAFF.

This clonotype was counted ten times or more. The junction departs from germline at one end; a sequencing error may be responsible. The V gene is TRBV25-1, the J gene TRBJ1-5; D is possibly TRBD1 (6 bases). CDR1 and CDR2 from the germline V gene are MGHDK and SYGVNS. The CDR3 is 11 amino acids. The CDR3 nucleotides read TGTGCCAGCAGTGGAGGGGGACCCCCGCATTTT. Translating it yields CASSGGGPPHF.

This clonotype has a count of ten or more. The gene calls are TRBV29-1 and TRBJ1-5; D uncertain. The CDR3 length is 16 residues. CDR1 and CDR2 from the germline V gene are SQVTM and ANQGSEA. Trimming took 0 bases from V and 3 from J, leaving 15 bases between them. CDR3 amino acids: CSVEEHPGIDNQPQHF. The CDR3 DNA sequence: TGCAGCGTTGAAGAACATCCAGGAATCGACAATCAGCCCCAGCATTTT.

The gene calls are TRBV11-3 and TRBJ2-7; the D gene could be TRBD1 or TRBD2 (5 bases each). The V gene's germline CDR1 is SGHNT and CDR2 YENEEA. This CDR3 is built from 14 residues. Trimming took off 1 base at V and 2 bases at J, with 9 bases between the two ends. CDR3 sequence: CASSLAGQAYEQYF. As DNA, the CDR3 is TGTGCCAGCAGCTTAGCGGGGCAGGCCTACGAGCAGTACTTC.

This chain uses TRBV20-1 with TRBJ1-2; D is ambiguous. The CDR3 spans 12 residues. V lost 5 bases and J lost 1, with 8 bases in between. Germline V lookup: CDR1 DFQATT, CDR2 SNEGSKA (reference sequence). The CDR3 coding sequence is TGCAGTGCTCCGCTACTTAACTATGGCTACACCTTC. This encodes CSAPLLNYGYTF.

This clonotype was recorded many times. Possible read error: a much larger clone is one base away. No conserved phenylalanine or tryptophan is present at the end of the CDR3, so a read error is the likely explanation. This chain links TRBV25-1 with TRBJ2-2; 10 bases match TRBD2. Per germline, CDR1 MGHDK and CDR2 SYGVNS. J gave up 4 bases and V 4 bases, and 9 bases lay outside the gene matches. The CDR3 loop spans 17 amino acids. The CDR3: CASSGVSGRTVTGELFL. DNA of the CDR3: TGTGCCAGCAGTGGGGTTAGCGGGAGGACTGTCACCGGGGAGCTGTTTCTT.